The clone carrying this T cell receptor beta chain showed up just a few times. These data are taken from a study of T-cell reconstitution after alpha-beta-depleted transplantation in children. Germline values: CDR1 SGHRS, CDR2 YFSETQ. The CDR3 consists of 12 residues. With 7 bases removed from V and 1 base from J, the gap between germline ends came to 8 bases. Unique molecular identifiers featured in how the TCRbeta library was prepared. TCRdb recomputed calls from the PCR reads with MiXCR, one row per CDR3 protein. The sample has nearly 550,000 distinct CDR3 sequences, approximately 20% seen once. The source is a human donor who donated a stem cell graft to a child with acute lymphoblastic leukemia. The chain has TRBV5-1 and TRBJ1-1; D not certain. The material sequenced was PBMCs from the stem cell graft donor, taken from the stem cell graft. In DNA form, the CDR3 reads TGCGCCAGCGTCGACAAGAACACTGAAGCTTTCTTT. Translated, it gives CASVDKNTEAFF.